This section outlines one T cell receptor beta chain sequence together with its context. The sample belongs to a study of blood T cell repertoires in COVID-19. Across the whole study: The origin of the acute and convalescent COVID-19 samples was the United States, Italy and Spain.

The authors' processing: By means of reference gene primer amplification, nucleated cell counts were estimated. Sequencing was performed with immunoSEQ multiplex PCR; in TCRdb, only in-frame clones are kept and a portion is missing. The V and J calls and clone size were taken over from that table, and D and trimming were inferred from the DNA. Of about 220,000 clones listed, 83% were seen once; the top ten hold about 2.5%. Germline CDR1 reads GTSNPN; CDR2 reads SVGIG (reference sequence). Trimming took off 2 bases at V and 4 bases at J, with 12 bases between the two ends. CDR3 length: 14 amino acids.

This clonotype was sampled from a woman aged 40 to 55 with active or convalescent COVID-19. The specimen sequenced was peripheral blood. V and J are TRBV30 and TRBJ2-1; perhaps TRBD1 as D (6 bases). DNA of the CDR3: TGTGCCTGGAGTTCAGGACAGCTATACAATGAGCAGTTCTTC. Translation gives CAWSSGQLYNEQFF.